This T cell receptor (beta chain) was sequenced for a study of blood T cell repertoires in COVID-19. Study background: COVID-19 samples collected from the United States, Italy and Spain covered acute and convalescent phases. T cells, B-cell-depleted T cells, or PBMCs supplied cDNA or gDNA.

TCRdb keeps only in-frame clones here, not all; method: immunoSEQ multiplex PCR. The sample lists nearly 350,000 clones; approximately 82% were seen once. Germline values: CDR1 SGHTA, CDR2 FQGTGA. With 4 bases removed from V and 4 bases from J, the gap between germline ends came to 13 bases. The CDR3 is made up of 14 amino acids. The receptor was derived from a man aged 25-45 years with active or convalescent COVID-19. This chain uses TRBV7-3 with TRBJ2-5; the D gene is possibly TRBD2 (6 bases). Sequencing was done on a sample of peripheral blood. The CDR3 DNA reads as TGTGCCAGCAGCTCGCGACTAGACCCAGAGACCCAGTACTTC. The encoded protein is CASSSRLDPETQYF.